Listed here is a single T cell receptor (beta chain). The primer mix had 60 Vbeta and 13 Jbeta primers. Assay: immunoSEQ multiplex PCR; the TCRdb copy retains only in-frame clones and omits some. The profile covers some 170,000 clones, with roughly 85% appearing a single time and just under 6.5% taken by the ten largest. The length of the CDR3 is 13 residues. CDR1 and CDR2 from the germline V gene are SNHLY and FYNNEI. Trimming shortened V by 3 bases and J by 2 bases, and 7 bases separated the two germline ends. This sample is part of a study of cytomegalovirus exposure and HLA in healthy donors. The sample comprised PBMCs. The receptor was isolated from a man aged 40-55 years in good health and CMV-seropositive. The chain is built from TRBV2 and TRBJ1-2; D remains ambiguous. CDR3 protein: CASSEGWNYGYTF. The CDR3 DNA reads TGTGCCAGCAGTGAGGGCTGGAACTATGGCTACACCTTC.